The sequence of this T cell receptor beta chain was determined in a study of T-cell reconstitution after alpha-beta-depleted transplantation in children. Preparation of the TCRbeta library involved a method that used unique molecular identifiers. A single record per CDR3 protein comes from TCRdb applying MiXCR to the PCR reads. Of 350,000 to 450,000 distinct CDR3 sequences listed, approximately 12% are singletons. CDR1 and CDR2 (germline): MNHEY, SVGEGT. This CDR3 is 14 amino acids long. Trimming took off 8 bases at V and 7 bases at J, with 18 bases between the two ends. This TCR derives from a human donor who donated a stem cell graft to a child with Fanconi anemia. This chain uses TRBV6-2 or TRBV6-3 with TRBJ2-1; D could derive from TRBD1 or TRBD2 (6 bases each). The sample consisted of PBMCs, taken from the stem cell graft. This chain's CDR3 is CASGGTQRVNEQFF. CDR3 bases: TGTGCCAGCGGGGGCACCCAGCGGGTGAATGAGCAGTTCTTC.